This TCR beta chain was recovered during a study of cytomegalovirus exposure and HLA in healthy donors. Broader study findings: In an earlier analysis, productive rearrangement rates for most beta V segments clustered near 87% or 30%. Later analysis associated a missense DCLRE1C variant with TCR beta V- and J-gene trimming.

In the case of this clone: Its antigen is unknown.

The V gene lost 6 bases and the J gene lost 7 bases, with 18 bases spanning the gap. The germline CDR1 and CDR2 sequences are MNHNS and SASEGT. This CDR3 has 14 residues. Primers included in the PCR were 60 Vbeta and 13 Jbeta primers. The assay was immunoSEQ multiplex PCR, and TCRdb's table has in-frame clones only and misses some. This table has around 140,000 clones, 78% appearing once. Sampled while nominally healthy, donors likely had unrecorded immune exposures. The V gene is TRBV6-1, the J gene TRBJ1-1; D gene uncertain. Sequenced: PBMCs. This receptor was taken from a female donor in good health and CMV-seronegative. The CDR3 here is CASRLRGLAHEAFF. CDR3 coding DNA: TGTGCCAGCAGGCTTCGCGGTCTGGCCCATGAAGCTTTCTTT.